This T cell receptor beta chain was found in a study of blood T cell repertoires in COVID-19. Participants came from about two dozen US areas, aged roughly 18 to 100 years. The CDR3 loop spans 16 amino acids. CDR1 and CDR2 from the germline V gene are LNHDA and SQIVND (reference sequence). The ends lost 1 base at V and 6 bases at J; junction bases unmatched: 7. The method was immunoSEQ multiplex PCR; TCRdb's version includes in-frame clones alone and lacks a portion of them. This sample has around 250,000 clones, with 88% found just once. The sequencing input was PBMCs or T cells enriched from blood (not recorded which). The chain uses TRBV19 and TRBJ2-2; 8 nucleotides match TRBD1. The TCR comes from a woman aged 35 to 49 who had been exposed to COVID-19. The CDR3 loop reads CASSIAWTGSAGELFF. CDR3 nucleotide sequence: TGTGCCAGTAGTATAGCCTGGACAGGGAGCGCCGGGGAGCTGTTTTTT.